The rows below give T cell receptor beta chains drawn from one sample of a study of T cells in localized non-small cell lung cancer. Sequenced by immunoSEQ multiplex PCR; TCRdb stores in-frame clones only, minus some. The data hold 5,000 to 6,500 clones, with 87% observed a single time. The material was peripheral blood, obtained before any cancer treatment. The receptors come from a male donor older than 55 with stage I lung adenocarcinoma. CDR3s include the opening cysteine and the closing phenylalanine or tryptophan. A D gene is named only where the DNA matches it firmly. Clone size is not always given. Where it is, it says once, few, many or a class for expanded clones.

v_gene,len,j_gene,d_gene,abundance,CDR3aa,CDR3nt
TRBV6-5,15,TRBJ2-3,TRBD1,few,CASGYKGQGTDTQYF,TGTGCCAGCGGGTATAAGGGACAGGGAACAGATACGCAGTATTTT
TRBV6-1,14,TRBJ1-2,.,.,CASSDQAGSYGYTF,TGTGCCAGCAGTGATCAGGCCGGGTCCTATGGCTACACCTTC
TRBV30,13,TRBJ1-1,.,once,CAWNLGSDTEAFF,TGTGCCTGGAATTTAGGGTCGGACACTGAAGCTTTCTTT
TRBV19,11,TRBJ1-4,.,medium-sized,CASSPGGKLFF,TGTGCCAGTAGTCCGGGCGGAAAACTGTTTTTT
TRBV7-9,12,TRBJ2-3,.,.,CASRYYLDTQYF,TGTGCCAGCAGATACTACTTAGATACGCAGTATTTT
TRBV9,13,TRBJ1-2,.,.,CASSVDQFLGYTF,TGTGCCAGCAGCGTAGACCAATTTCTTGGCTACACCTTC
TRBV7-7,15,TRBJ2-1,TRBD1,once,CASSSGQSPYNEQFF,TGTGCCAGCAGTTCGGGACAGTCCCCCTACAATGAGCAGTTCTTC
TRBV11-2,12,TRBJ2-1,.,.,CASSSESVGQFF,TGTGCCAGCAGCTCAGAATCAGTAGGGCAGTTCTTC
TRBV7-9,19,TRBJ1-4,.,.,CASSRFGTQLSATNEKLFF,TGTGCCAGCAGCCGATTCGGGACACAACTTTCTGCAACTAATGAAAAACTGTTTTTT
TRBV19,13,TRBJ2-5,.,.,CASSLLGQETQYF,TGTGCCAGTAGTCTACTTGGACAAGAGACCCAGTACTTC
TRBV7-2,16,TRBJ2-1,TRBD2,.,CASSSNSGGSYNEQFF,TGTGCCAGCAGTTCAAATAGCGGGGGCTCCTACAATGAGCAGTTCTTC
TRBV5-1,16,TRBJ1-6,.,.,CASSLAGGVRNSPLHF,TGCGCCAGCAGCTTGGCCGGAGGGGTTAGAAATTCACCCCTCCACTTT
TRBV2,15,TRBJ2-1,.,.,CASSLFEGSYNEQFF,TGTGCCAGCAGTCTATTCGAGGGGTCCTACAATGAGCAGTTCTTC
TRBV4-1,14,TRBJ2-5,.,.,CASSQAFRGETQYF,TGCGCCAGCAGCCAAGCTTTCAGGGGAGAGACCCAGTACTTC
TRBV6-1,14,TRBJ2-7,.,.,CASSDLAINYEQYF,TGTGCCAGCAGCGATTTAGCGATCAACTACGAGCAGTACTTC
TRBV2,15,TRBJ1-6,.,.,CASSERGGDNSPLHF,TGTGCCAGCAGTGAAAGGGGGGGGGATAATTCACCCCTCCACTTT
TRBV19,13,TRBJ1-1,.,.,CASTLSGITEAFF,TGTGCCAGTACCCTGTCAGGAATTACTGAAGCTTTCTTT
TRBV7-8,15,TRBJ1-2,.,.,CASSSRGPRVYGYTF,TGTGCCAGCAGCTCCCGGGGGCCGCGGGTCTATGGCTACACCTTC
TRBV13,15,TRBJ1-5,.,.,CASSAYRVGDQPQHF,TGTGCCAGCAGCGCCTACAGGGTCGGGGATCAGCCCCAGCATTTT
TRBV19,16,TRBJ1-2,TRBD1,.,CASSFRTGPELNGYTF,TGTGCCAGTAGTTTTCGGACAGGGCCGGAACTAAATGGCTACACCTTC
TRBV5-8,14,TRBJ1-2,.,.,CASSLEHPNYGYTF,TGTGCCAGCAGCTTGGAACATCCAAACTATGGCTACACCTTC
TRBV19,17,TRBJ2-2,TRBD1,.,CASTDSWTGGNTGELFF,TGTGCCAGTACCGATTCTTGGACAGGGGGTAACACCGGGGAGCTGTTTTTT
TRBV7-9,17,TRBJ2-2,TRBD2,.,CASSLVTSGVWTGELFF,TGTGCCAGCAGCTTAGTGACTAGCGGGGTTTGGACCGGGGAGCTGTTTTTT
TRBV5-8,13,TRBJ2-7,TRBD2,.,CASSGTSSSEQYF,TGTGCCAGCAGCGGGACTAGTTCCTCCGAGCAGTACTTC
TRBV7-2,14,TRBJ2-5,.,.,CASSPSGVRQTQYF,TGTGCCAGCAGCCCATCGGGGGTACGCCAGACCCAGTACTTC
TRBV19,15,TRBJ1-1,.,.,CASSMYSTMNTEAFF,TGTGCCAGTAGTATGTACAGCACCATGAACACTGAAGCTTTCTTT
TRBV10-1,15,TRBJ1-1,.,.,CASSGGLVGSTEAFF,TGCGCCAGCAGCGGAGGATTGGTGGGAAGCACTGAAGCTTTCTTT
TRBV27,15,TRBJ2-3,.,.,CASSLIPPGADTQYF,TGTGCCAGCAGTTTGATTCCTCCCGGAGCAGATACGCAGTATTTT